This is a list of T cell receptor beta chains from one sample in a study of cytomegalovirus exposure and HLA in healthy donors. Sequencing was performed with immunoSEQ multiplex PCR; in TCRdb, only in-frame clones are kept and a portion is missing. The table has about 140,000 clones, roughly 76% seen once; the top ten hold around 14%. Sequenced: PBMCs. Receptors originate from a human donor in good health. Both conserved end residues are part of each CDR3. D genes are given only for firm matches. Not every row has a clone size; where given, it reads once, few, many or a size class.

abundance	v_gene	j_gene	d_gene	CDR3aa	CDR3nt
-	TRBV19	TRBJ1-1	-	CASSATLQDTENTEAFF	TGTGCCAGTAGTGCCACTTTACAGGACACGGAGAACACTGAAGCTTTCTTT
-	TRBV2	TRBJ1-5	-	CASSTGSKPQHF	TGTGCCAGCAGTACAGGGAGTAAGCCCCAGCATTTT
few	TRBV11-3	TRBJ2-3	TRBD2	CASSLEAGGPGDTQYF	TGTGCCAGCAGCTTAGAAGCGGGAGGGCCGGGGGATACGCAGTATTTT
-	TRBV5-1	TRBJ1-5	TRBD1	CASSQTGGGNQPQHF	TGCGCCAGCAGCCAAACAGGGGGCGGGAATCAGCCCCAGCATTTT
-	TRBV27	TRBJ2-1	TRBD2	CASSSTSGGGSYNEQFF	TGTGCCAGCAGTTCGACTAGCGGGGGGGGCTCCTACAATGAGCAGTTCTTC
-	TRBV13	TRBJ2-3	TRBD2	CASSSGSGGTQYF	TGTGCCAGCAGCTCAGGGTCGGGGGGTACGCAGTATTTT
-	TRBV6-5	TRBJ1-2	TRBD1	CASSMGQIGYGYTF	TGTGCCAGCAGCATGGGACAGATAGGCTATGGCTACACCTTC
few	TRBV18	TRBJ2-7	TRBD2	CASSPGLVRYEQYF	TGTGCCAGCTCACCAGGACTAGTGAGGTACGAGCAGTACTTC
-	TRBV9	TRBJ2-7	TRBD2	CASSRGTSGTYEQYF	TGTGCCAGCAGTCGAGGGACTAGCGGTACCTACGAGCAGTACTTC
-	TRBV5-4	TRBJ1-1	-	CASSAQMGPANTEAFF	TGTGCCAGCAGCGCTCAGATGGGGCCCGCCAACACTGAAGCTTTCTTT
-	TRBV19	TRBJ2-2	-	CASSPYGHGLGELFF	TGTGCCAGTAGTCCCTACGGACATGGACTAGGGGAGCTGTTTTTT
-	TRBV5-1	TRBJ2-3	TRBD2	CASSAGGQGDTQYF	TGCGCCAGCAGCGCGGGGGGCCAAGGAGATACGCAGTATTTT
-	TRBV4-2	TRBJ2-7	-	CASSLRTAPSYEQYF	TGTGCCAGCAGCCTCCGGACTGCTCCTTCCTACGAGCAGTACTTC
few	TRBV5-4	TRBJ2-5	-	CASRRESGGEETQYF	TGTGCCAGCCGCAGAGAGAGCGGTGGGGAAGAGACCCAGTACTTC
-	TRBV11-2	TRBJ2-7	-	CASSLASQTYEQYF	TGTGCCAGCAGCTTGGCTAGCCAAACCTACGAGCAGTACTTC
once	TRBV6-6	TRBJ2-7	TRBD2	CASSYPTSGGLYEQYF	TGTGCCAGCAGTTACCCGACTAGCGGGGGGCTCTACGAGCAGTACTTC
-	TRBV4-1	TRBJ2-1	TRBD1	CASSPYRQGKNNEQFF	TGCGCCAGCAGCCCCTATCGACAGGGGAAGAACAATGAGCAGTTCTTC
once	TRBV18	TRBJ2-6	-	CASSGTRTGANVLTF	TGTGCCAGCTCAGGGACACGGACCGGGGCCAACGTCCTGACTTTC
-	TRBV6-6	TRBJ2-1	TRBD2	CATEVLAGGPDEQFF	TGTGCCACCGAGGTTCTAGCGGGAGGGCCAGATGAGCAGTTCTTC
-	TRBV6-1	TRBJ2-7	-	CASSEALGSLTYEQYF	TGTGCCAGCAGTGAAGCGCTGGGTAGCCTGACCTACGAGCAGTACTTC
-	TRBV6-1	TRBJ2-1	TRBD2	CASWVGGPHNEQFF	TGTGCCAGCTGGGTGGGAGGGCCTCATAATGAGCAGTTCTTC
few	TRBV7-8	TRBJ2-7	TRBD2	CASSLGGLAGVYF	TGTGCCAGCAGCTTAGGAGGACTAGCGGGCGTTTACTTC
-	TRBV9	TRBJ2-2	-	CASSVAADTGELFF	TGTGCCAGCAGCGTAGCAGCGGACACCGGGGAGCTGTTTTTT
few	TRBV5-1	TRBJ1-1	TRBD1	CASTTGERAFF	TGCGCCAGCACCACAGGGGAGCGGGCTTTCTTT
-	TRBV5-4	TRBJ2-1	-	CASSPLGGGPYNEQFF	TGTGCCAGCAGCCCCTTGGGGGGAGGACCCTACAATGAGCAGTTCTTC
-	TRBV19	TRBJ1-1	-	CATRKGGNTEAFF	TGTGCCACCCGTAAGGGAGGGAACACTGAAGCTTTCTTT
-	TRBV6-6	TRBJ1-1	TRBD1	CASSAGTGDREAFF	TGTGCCAGCAGCGCCGGGACAGGGGATCGAGAAGCTTTCTTT
-	TRBV5-1	TRBJ2-2	-	CASVRAEFTGELFF	TGCGCCAGCGTCAGGGCGGAATTCACCGGGGAGCTGTTTTTT
few	TRBV7-6	TRBJ2-1	TRBD1	CASSLGTGYNEQFF	TGTGCCAGCAGCCTAGGGACAGGGTACAATGAGCAGTTCTTC
-	TRBV11-2	TRBJ2-7	TRBD2	CASSISGGLGEQYF	TGTGCCAGCAGCATAAGCGGGGGGCTTGGCGAGCAGTACTTC
-	TRBV5-4	TRBJ1-2	TRBD1	CASSLGDREHYGYTF	TGTGCCAGCAGCTTGGGGGACAGGGAACACTATGGCTACACCTTC
-	TRBV9	TRBJ2-1	-	CASSRRVYNEQFF	TGTGCCAGCAGCCGGAGAGTCTACAATGAGCAGTTCTTC